The 14 T cell receptor beta chains listed next were all sequenced from one sample in a study of blood T cell repertoires in COVID-19. Profiling relied on immunoSEQ multiplex PCR, and the TCRdb table lists in-frame clones only, not all of them. Of 400,000 or so clones in the sample, around 89% are singletons; the top ten hold under 2%. Sequencing input: peripheral blood. These receptors came from a woman between 40 and 50 years old with COVID-19, enrolled during active disease.

This sequence joins TRBV6-6 and TRBJ1-5; tentatively, D is TRBD1 (6 bases). Trimming shortened V by 2 bases and J by 2 bases, and 13 bases separated the two germline ends. Germline loops: CDR1 MNHNY, CDR2 SVGAGI (reference sequence). The CDR3 length is 16 residues. The CDR3 region is CASSYPLGAGNQPQHF. CDR3 DNA: TGTGCCAGCAGTTACCCTCTGGGGGCCGGCAATCAGCCCCAGCATTTT.

This clone appeared once. The V gene is TRBV7-8, the J gene TRBJ1-3; tentatively, D is TRBD1 (5 bases). V was shortened by 5 bases and J by 4 bases, with 15 bases between the two germline ends. CDR1 and CDR2 from the germline V gene are SGHVS and FQNEAQ. The CDR3 is 15 residues long. The chain's CDR3 is CASSPGDSPGNTIYF. CDR3 nucleotide sequence: TGTGCCAGCAGCCCCGGAGACAGCCCCGGAAACACCATATATTTT.

In this sample, this clone turned up a few times. The chain has TRBV6-5 and TRBJ1-6; 7 nucleotides agree with TRBD1. This CDR3 region has 15 residues. CDR1 and CDR2 (germline): MNHEY, SVGAGI. The J segment lost 7 bases and the V segment lost 6 bases, leaving 9 bases of the junction unmatched. CDR3 nucleotide sequence: TGTGCCAGCAGCTCATACAGGGGAGGCAATTCACCCCTCCACTTT. Translating gives CASSSYRGGNSPLHF.

This chain joins TRBV7-9 and TRBJ2-5, with D possibly being TRBD1 (5 bases). The V end lost 7 bases, the J end lost 5 bases, and 23 bases lay between the germline ends. Germline V lookup: CDR1 SEHNR, CDR2 FQNEAQ (reference sequence). The CDR3 runs 16 residues. CDR3 sequence (DNA): TGTGCCAGCAACCTCCTTCCGCCGACAGAAGGGGAGACCCAGTACTTC. Translation: CASNLLPPTEGETQYF.

The J gene is TRBJ1-2, the V gene TRBV24-1; 9 positions match TRBD1. V shed 3 bases and J 8 bases; nucleotides not matched to a gene: 12. The length of the CDR3 is 16 residues. Germline assignment: CDR1 KGHDR and CDR2 SFDVKD. The chain's CDR3 is CATSDHDGTGIRGYTF. The CDR3 nucleotides are TGTGCCACCAGTGATCATGACGGGACAGGGATACGGGGCTACACCTTC.

The chain carries TRBV3-1 (or the pseudogene TRBV3-2) and TRBJ1-1; D remains ambiguous. Trimming took 4 bases from V and 4 from J, leaving 13 bases between them. This CDR3 contains 14 residues. Per the germline V gene, CDR1 is LGHDT and CDR2 is YNNKEL (reference sequence). CDR3 DNA sequence: TGTGCCAGCAGCCCATACCTAAGGAGCACTGAAGCTTTCTTT. Its protein product is CASSPYLRSTEAFF.

This chain uses TRBV18 with TRBJ1-1; 8 nucleotides match TRBD1. CDR1 KGHSH and CDR2 LQKENI come from the germline V gene. CDR3 length equals 16 residues. V gave up 6 bases and J gave up 0 bases; unmatched junction bases: 9. CDR3 sequence reads: CASSRTGTGLNTEAFF. The CDR3 DNA reads TGTGCCAGCTCTCGAACCGGGACAGGTTTGAACACTGAAGCTTTCTTT.

The V gene is TRBV6-5, the J gene TRBJ1-6, with D tentatively TRBD1 (6 bases). CDR3 size: 15 residues. The V end lost 5 bases, the J end lost 7 bases, and 15 bases lay between the germline ends. Germline CDR1 is MNHEY and CDR2 is SVGAGI. Here the CDR3 DNA reads TGTGCCAGCAGTCCTGACAGGTGGGCGAATTCACCCCTCCACTTT. It encodes CASSPDRWANSPLHF.

The table lists this clone with many counts. CDR3 in amino acids: CASSWPEGNEQFF. The CDR3 region has the DNA TGTGCCAGCAGCTGGCCCGAGGGCAATGAGCAGTTCTTC. The V gene is TRBV13, the J gene TRBJ2-1, with TRBD2 as a possible D gene (5 bases). This CDR3 region has 13 residues. Germline V gives CDR1 PRHDT, CDR2 FYEKMQ (reference sequence). Trimming shortened V by 4 bases and J by 6 bases, and 10 bases separated the two germline ends.

This chain connects TRBV30 to TRBJ1-5; TRBD1 is a possible D gene (5 bases). The V gene's germline CDR1 is GTSNPN and CDR2 SVGIG (reference sequence). V was trimmed by 0 bases and J by 1 base, leaving 13 bases between them. This CDR3 has 16 residues. CDR3 DNA: TGTGCCTGGAGTGTACGAGTGGGGCCCAGCAATCAGCCCCAGCATTTT. Its protein product is CAWSVRVGPSNQPQHF.

The V call is TRBV19, the J call TRBJ1-3; D not resolved. Germline assignment: CDR1 LNHDA and CDR2 SQIVND (reference sequence). This CDR3 comprises 12 residues. The V end was cut by 6 bases, the J end by 0 bases, with 3 bases between. The CDR3 spells CASSFSGNTIYF. CDR3 sequence (DNA): TGTGCCAGTAGCTTCTCTGGAAACACCATATATTTT. Variable domain in full (rest from reference TRBV19 and TRBJ1-3): DGGITQSPKYLFRKEGQNVTLSCEQNLNHDAMYWYRQDPGQGLRLIYYSQIVNDFQKGDIAEGYSVSREKKESFPLTVTSAQKNPTAFYLCASSFSGNTIYFGEGSWLTVV.

The chain joins TRBV28 to TRBJ1-1; D is ambiguous. Between the trimmed V and J ends, which lost 4 bases and 1 base, there was a span of 10 bases. Per the germline V gene, CDR1 is MDHEN and CDR2 is SYDVKM. The CDR3 loop spans 14 amino acids. The CDR3 DNA sequence: TGTGCCAGCAGTTCCCTTACTTCGAACACTGAAGCTTTCTTT. It encodes CASSSLTSNTEAFF.

The rearrangement joins TRBV4-3 to TRBJ1-2, with a possible D match to TRBD1 (5 bases). Trimming removed 2 bases at V and 7 bases at J, with 17 bases between. The germline CDR1 and CDR2 sequences are LGHNA and YSLEER. The CDR3 has 15 residues. The CDR3 protein is CASSQLSGGGAGYTF. CDR3 DNA: TGCGCCAGCAGCCAACTATCAGGAGGAGGGGCTGGCTACACCTTC.

This chain connects TRBV9 to TRBJ2-1; no definite D call. V was cut by 0 bases and J by 0 bases, with 16 bases left in between. Germline V gene data show CDR1 as SGDLS and CDR2 as YYNGEE. There are 18 residues in the CDR3. CDR3 in DNA: TGTGCCAGCAGCGTAGCACCCCCACTTAAGAGCTCCTACAATGAGCAGTTCTTC. It translates to CASSVAPPLKSSYNEQFF.